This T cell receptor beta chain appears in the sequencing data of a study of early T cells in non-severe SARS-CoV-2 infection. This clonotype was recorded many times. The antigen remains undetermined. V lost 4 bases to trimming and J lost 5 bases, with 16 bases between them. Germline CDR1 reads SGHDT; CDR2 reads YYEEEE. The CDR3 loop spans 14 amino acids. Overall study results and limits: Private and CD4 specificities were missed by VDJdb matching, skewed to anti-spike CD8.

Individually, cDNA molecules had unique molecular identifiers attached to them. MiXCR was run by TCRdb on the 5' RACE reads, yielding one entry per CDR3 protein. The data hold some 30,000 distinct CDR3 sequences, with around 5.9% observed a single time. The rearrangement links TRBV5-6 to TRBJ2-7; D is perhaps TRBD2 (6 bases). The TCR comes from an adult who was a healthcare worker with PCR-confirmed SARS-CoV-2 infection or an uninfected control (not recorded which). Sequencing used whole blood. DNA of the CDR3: TGTGCCAGCAGCACCCCGGGACTTGTAAACGAGCAGTACTTC. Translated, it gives CASSTPGLVNEQYF.